Below, 8 T cell receptor beta chains from the same sample are listed, as sequenced in a study of cytomegalovirus exposure and HLA in healthy donors. Amplification used 60 Vbeta primers and 13 Jbeta primers. Assay: immunoSEQ multiplex PCR; the TCRdb copy retains only in-frame clones and omits some. The data hold about 180,000 clones, with around 80% observed a single time. Sequences were obtained from PBMCs. The receptors come from a woman under 40 in good health and CMV-seropositive.

This rearrangement joins TRBV15 to TRBJ2-1; maybe TRBD1 (6 bases). Germline CDR1 is LNHNV and CDR2 is YYDKDF (reference sequence). Trimming shortened V by 6 bases and J by 10 bases, and 16 bases separated the two germline ends. This CDR3 is 13 amino acids long. CDR3 region: CATSSLPGEEQFF. CDR3 coding DNA: TGTGCCACCAGTAGTTTACCAGGGGAGGAGCAGTTCTTC.

The chain joins TRBV4-1 to TRBJ2-1; D possibly corresponds to TRBD1 (5 bases). The CDR3 totals 16 residues. Per germline, CDR1 MGHRA and CDR2 YSYEKL. V dropped 0 bases and J dropped 6 bases, with 15 bases sitting between them. CDR3 DNA sequence: TGCGCCAGCAGCCAAGATCTTGCGACTCAGGGCAATGAGCAGTTCTTC. It yields the protein CASSQDLATQGNEQFF.

The chain employs TRBV4-3 and TRBJ2-3, with 12 positions matching TRBD2. The V and J ends lost 3 bases and 6 bases, in that order; junction bases with no gene match: 4. Germline lookup yields CDR1 LGHNA and CDR2 YSLEER. CDR3 size: 15 residues. The CDR3 nucleotides read TGCGCCAGCAGCCAGGCTAGCGGGGGGGCGGATACGCAGTATTTT. Residues: CASSQASGGADTQYF.

The chain joins TRBV27 to TRBJ2-3; D perhaps matches TRBD1 (5 bases). Trimming shortened V by 0 bases and J by 5 bases, and 18 bases separated the two germline ends. This CDR3 has 17 amino acids. Germline values: CDR1 MNHEY, CDR2 SMNVEV (reference sequence). CDR3 protein: CASSLSGPLETGDTQYF. For the CDR3, the DNA is TGTGCCAGCAGTTTATCGGGGCCCTTAGAGACTGGAGATACGCAGTATTTT.

This clone was observed a few times. The chain is built from TRBV9 and TRBJ2-3; D gene uncertain. The CDR3 consists of 16 residues. Trimming left V 0 bases short and J 1 base short, with 12 bases between. Looked up from germline, CDR1 is SGDLS and CDR2 is YYNGEE. CDR3 DNA: TGTGCCAGCAGCGTAGTAACAAATCCCGGCACAGATACGCAGTATTTT. Amino acids: CASSVVTNPGTDTQYF.

J is TRBJ2-7 and V is TRBV19, with 7 positions matching TRBD2. This CDR3 is built from 15 residues. Trimming removed 3 bases from V and 3 bases from J; junction bases left unmatched: 8. Germline V gives CDR1 LNHDA, CDR2 SQIVND (reference sequence). The CDR3 spells CASSIRGDGGYEQYF. In DNA, the CDR3 is TGTGCCAGTAGTATTCGGGGGGATGGGGGCTACGAGCAGTACTTC.

The rearrangement joins TRBV30 to TRBJ2-2, with 7 bases lining up with TRBD1. With 4 bases clipped from V and 3 bases from J, the junction kept 8 bases outside the gene matches. Germline assignment: CDR1 GTSNPN and CDR2 SVGIG (reference sequence). The CDR3 is 15 amino acids. CDR3 coding DNA: TGTGCCTGGACCCGGACAGGAACCTACACCGGGGAGCTGTTTTTT. Its protein is CAWTRTGTYTGELFF.

On this clone: Mismatch with germline at one junction end may stem from a read error. V is TRBV28 and J is TRBJ2-2, with 7 bases aligning to TRBD1. The CDR3 is 17 residues long. Germline V lookup: CDR1 MDHEN, CDR2 SYDVKM. The DNA for the CDR3 is TGTGCCAGTTTGAACGGGGCCGGGACAGCGAACACCGGGGAGCTGCTTTTT. This encodes CASLNGAGTANTGELLF.